The entry that follows covers one T cell receptor (beta chain) sequence. The data derive from a study of CD8+ T cells in alopecia areata. Study in general: After 6 to 18 months of tofacitinib, follow-up continued 6 months off drug.

This CDR3 comprises 14 residues. Trimming took 5 bases from V and 6 from J, leaving 14 bases between them. Germline-derived CDR1 and CDR2 are SGHVS and FNYEAQ. Extraction of RNA preceded its reverse transcription into cDNA, which served as the sequencing template. Some clones are missing from TCRdb's copy, which holds only in-frame ones; the method was immunoSEQ multiplex PCR. The sample shows under 200,000 clones, 55% to 75% of them seen only once. Described treatment: oral pan-JAK inhibitor, 5-10 mg twice daily. This sequence originates from a human donor with alopecia areata. The rearrangement joins TRBV7-6 to TRBJ2-1; D not certain. The sequenced sample was CD4+ T cells sorted from blood, obtained at week 24, from a patient treated with tofacitinib. DNA of the CDR3: TGTGCCAGCAGCCCCGTGGTAGGCAGCAATGAGCAGTTCTTC. Amino acids: CASSPVVGSNEQFF.